These 21 T cell receptor beta chains share one sample of origin, sequenced in a study of chemoradiotherapy in HPV16-positive cancers. The protocol was immunoSEQ multiplex PCR, while the TCRdb copy is restricted to in-frame clones and leaves out a portion. The data hold approximately 11,000 clones, with almost 90% observed a single time. Sample acquisition took place from a patient who underwent chemoradiotherapy. Receptors were obtained from a human donor with HPV-associated anogenital cancer.

The chain joins TRBV10-3 to TRBJ2-3, with no clear D. The germline gives CDR1 ENHRY, CDR2 SYGVKD. The CDR3 loop spans 16 amino acids. V lost 10 bases, J lost 0 bases, and 20 bases lay in between. The CDR3 region is CATNNSPQTSTDTQYF. For the CDR3, the DNA is TGTGCCACGAATAATTCACCCCAGACTAGCACAGATACGCAGTATTTT.

The chain links TRBV11-3 to TRBJ2-3; 11 bases are shared with TRBD2. The CDR3 loop spans 16 amino acids. The ends lost 5 bases at V and 0 bases at J; junction bases unmatched: 4. Per germline, CDR1 SGHNT and CDR2 YENEEA. Written as DNA, the CDR3 is TGTGCCAGCAGCGTAAGACTAGCGGGGAGCACAGATACGCAGTATTTT. Translating gives CASSVRLAGSTDTQYF.

The V gene is TRBV11-3, the J gene TRBJ1-3; 10 bases line up with TRBD1. The CDR3 spans 15 residues. With 5 bases clipped from V and 2 bases from J, the junction kept 3 bases outside the gene matches. Germline V CDR1 and CDR2: SGHNT, YENEEA. CDR3 in DNA: TGTGCCAGCAGCCCGGGACAGGGGCCTGGAAACACCATATATTTT. Translating gives CASSPGQGPGNTIYF.

This chain connects TRBV2 to TRBJ1-1, with no clear D. V lost 1 base to trimming and J lost 12 bases, with 21 bases between them. This CDR3 is built from 15 residues. Germline lookup yields CDR1 SNHLY and CDR2 FYNNEI. CDR3 sequence: CASSEVMGRGKITFF. The DNA for the CDR3 is TGTGCCAGCAGTGAAGTCATGGGTCGAGGGAAAATCACTTTCTTT.

The rearrangement links TRBV5-4 to TRBJ1-2; weak D call: TRBD1 (5 bases). Germline values: CDR1 SGHNT, CDR2 YYREEE (reference sequence). CDR3 length: 14 residues. V dropped 7 bases and J dropped 4 bases, with 17 bases sitting between them. DNA of the CDR3: TGTGCCAGCGAAGAGCGGGGGTTGGGCTATGGCTACACCTTC. Translating gives CASEERGLGYGYTF.

This chain links TRBV11-3 with TRBJ1-1; possible D gene TRBD1, 6 bases. The V gene's germline CDR1 is SGHNT and CDR2 YENEEA. The CDR3 has 14 residues. V was clipped by 1 base and J by 5 bases, with 11 bases between them. The CDR3, as DNA: TGTGCCAGCAGCTTAGCGGGGGGCAAAACTGAAGCTTTCTTT. Translated, it gives CASSLAGGKTEAFF.

This clone is categorized as medium-sized. The V and J genes are TRBV25-1 and TRBJ1-5, with D possibly TRBD1 on 6 matching bases. CDR3 length: 14 residues. V dropped 2 bases and J dropped 6 bases, with 11 bases sitting between them. CDR1 and CDR2 from the germline V gene are MGHDK and SYGVNS. The CDR3 spells CASSEDRYGQPQHF. The CDR3 nucleotides read TGTGCCAGCAGTGAAGACAGGTATGGTCAGCCCCAGCATTTT.

As to this clone: The junction departs from the called germline gene at one end, perhaps through a read error. The chain uses TRBV7-7 and TRBJ1-1; no reliable D call. The CDR3 runs 13 residues. The V gene's germline CDR1 is SSHAT and CDR2 FNYEAQ (reference sequence). The CDR3 DNA reads TGTGCTAGCAGTACTGCTCCGAACACTGAAGCTTTCTTT. This encodes CASSTAPNTEAFF.

The chain joins TRBV6-5 to TRBJ1-6; 8 bases fit TRBD1. CDR3 length: 15 amino acids. V was pared by 0 bases and J by 7 bases, with 2 bases of the junction left unmatched. Germline V gene data show CDR1 as MNHEY and CDR2 as SVGAGI. CDR3 region: CASSYSPGGNSPLHF. The DNA of the CDR3 is TGTGCCAGCAGTTACTCTCCAGGGGGCAATTCACCCCTCCACTTT.

This chain joins TRBV5-6 and TRBJ2-7; 9 positions match TRBD1. The CDR3 sequence is 15 residues long. Looked up from germline, CDR1 is SGHDT and CDR2 is YYEEEE. The trim removed 3 bases at V and 2 bases at J, leaving 6 bases unmatched. CDR3 residues: CASSSGTGIPYEQYF. The CDR3 DNA reads as TGTGCCAGCAGCTCCGGGACAGGGATCCCCTACGAGCAGTACTTC.

The CDR3 spells CSVTVGAYGYTF. In nucleotides, the CDR3 is TGCAGCGTGACCGTGGGGGCCTATGGCTACACCTTC. This sequence joins TRBV29-1 and TRBJ1-2; D perhaps matches TRBD1 (6 bases). Trimming removed 6 bases at V and 4 bases at J, with 12 bases between. In germline, CDR1 is SQVTM, CDR2 ANQGSEA. This CDR3 region has 12 residues.

The chain joins TRBV25-1 to TRBJ2-7, with 8 positions matching TRBD2. The trim removed 2 bases at V and 2 bases at J, leaving 14 bases unmatched. The CDR3 length is 18 residues. CDR1 and CDR2 (germline): MGHDK, SYGVNS. The DNA of the CDR3 is TGTGCCAGCAGTGAAGAACTAGCGGCCCACCCTTTAGCCTACGAGCAGTACTTC. Translated, it gives CASSEELAAHPLAYEQYF.

The rearrangement uses TRBV30 and TRBJ2-1; the D gene could be TRBD1 or TRBD2 (6 bases each). Germline V CDR1 and CDR2: GTSNPN, SVGIG (reference sequence). The germline V and J ends were trimmed by 4 bases and 2 bases, with 12 bases remaining between them. This CDR3 has 14 amino acids. CDR3 nucleotide sequence: TGTGCCTGGAACGGACGGGGGCCCTACAATGAGCAGTTCTTC. Residues: CAWNGRGPYNEQFF.

The rearrangement joins TRBV7-2 to TRBJ1-1; TRBD1 might be the D (6 bases). The CDR3 sequence is 16 residues long. Per the germline V gene, CDR1 is SGHTA and CDR2 is FQGNSA. V was clipped by 7 bases and J by 3 bases, with 21 bases between them. CDR3 amino acids: CASTPGAPAGDTEAFF. CDR3 bases: TGTGCCAGCACCCCGGGGGCGCCGGCGGGGGACACTGAAGCTTTCTTT.

With respect to this clone: Germline and junction disagree at one end, which may indicate a read error. The rearrangement links TRBV6-1 to TRBJ2-3, with 10 bases matching TRBD2. The CDR3 spans 15 residues. Germline V gives CDR1 MNHNS, CDR2 SASEGT. CDR3 in amino acids: CASREAGGPSDTQYF. The CDR3 nucleotides read TGTGCCAGCAGGGAAGCGGGGGGGCCCTCAGATACGCAGTATTTT.

Written as DNA, the CDR3 is TGTGCCAGCAGCTTAGGGAGCGGGAGGCGGTTCTTC. It codes for CASSLGSGRRFF. The gene calls are TRBV11-2 and TRBJ2-1; TRBD2 matches at 9 bases. The CDR3 has 12 residues. CDR1 is SGHAT and CDR2 is FQNNGV in the germline V gene. V dropped 1 base and J dropped 15; count of bases not matched to a gene: 4.

The rearrangement joins TRBV9 to TRBJ1-4; 7 nucleotides align to TRBD1. This CDR3 region has 13 residues. Germline CDR1 and CDR2: SGDLS and YYNGEE. With V trimmed by 3 bases and J by 8 bases, 4 bases remained unmatched. The CDR3 DNA reads TGTGCCAGCAGCGCGACAGGGCACGAAAAACTGTTTTTT. Protein: CASSATGHEKLFF. The full variable domain, rest sourced from reference TRBV9 and TRBJ1-4, is DSGVTQTPKHLITATGQRVTLRCSPRSGDLSVYWYQQSLDQGLQFLIQYYNGEERAKGNILERFSAQQFPDLHSELNLSSLELGDSALYFCASSATGHEKLFFGSGTQLSVL.

The chain is built from TRBV9 and TRBJ2-5; 7 bases line up with TRBD2. With 5 bases clipped from V and 1 base from J, the junction kept 8 bases outside the gene matches. The CDR3 length is 15 residues. From germline, CDR1 is SGDLS and CDR2 YYNGEE. The CDR3: CASSRNPGGQETQYF. The CDR3 DNA reads TGTGCCAGCAGTCGAAACCCGGGAGGCCAAGAGACCCAGTACTTC.

The J gene is TRBJ2-3, the V gene TRBV6-1; 13 positions match TRBD2. The trim removed 8 bases at V and 4 bases at J, leaving 6 bases unmatched. Germline lookup yields CDR1 MNHNS and CDR2 SASEGT. CDR3 length: 15 amino acids. The CDR3 reads CASRTSGRAADTQYF. DNA of the CDR3: TGTGCCAGCCGGACTAGCGGGAGAGCAGCAGATACGCAGTATTTT.

This chain uses TRBV6-1 with TRBJ2-6; D ambiguous. Germline V gene sequence: CDR1 MNHNS, CDR2 SASEGT. This CDR3 has 15 residues. With 7 bases removed from V and 0 bases from J, the gap between germline ends came to 10 bases. The CDR3 protein is CASTIGNSGANVLTF. In DNA, the CDR3 is TGTGCCAGCACTATAGGGAACTCTGGGGCCAACGTCCTGACTTTC.

CDR3 nucleotides: TGTGCCAGCAGCCTTAAATCGCGTTTAGTTAATGAAAAACTGTTTTTT. Encoded protein: CASSLKSRLVNEKLFF. This chain joins TRBV14 and TRBJ1-4; the D is unclear. The CDR3 is 16 amino acids. CDR1 is SGHDN, CDR2 FVKESK, per germline. Between the trimmed V and J ends, which lost 4 bases and 4 bases, there was a span of 16 bases.